Shown below are 26 T cell receptor beta chains from a single sample sequenced in a study of Ad26.COV2.S vaccination and SARS-CoV-2 variants. Clones were read by immunoSEQ multiplex PCR, and TCRdb kept only the in-frame ones, dropping some. The sample carries around 370,000 clones, more than 75% recorded once. Sample treatment: about 20 received Ad26.COV2.S at low or high dose, single or two shots; roughly five received placebo; per-sample allocation not given. Day 63 following the first vaccine or placebo injection was when the samples were taken. Sequenced here: peripheral blood, sampled in a trial of Ad26.COV2.S vaccine versus placebo. These receptors were taken from a person between 18 and 59 years old who received the Ad26.COV2.S COVID-19 vaccine or a placebo.

The V call is TRBV5-1, the J call TRBJ2-1; TRBD2 is a possible D gene (5 bases). The germline V gene has CDR1 SGHRS and CDR2 YFSETQ. Trimming removed 4 bases from V and 4 bases from J, with 12 bases in between. The CDR3 consists of 14 residues. This chain's CDR3 is CASSPATGYNEQFF. The CDR3 region has the DNA TGCGCCAGCAGCCCCGCGACGGGGTACAATGAGCAGTTCTTC.

The chain is built from TRBV7-9 and TRBJ2-3, with unresolved D. CDR3 length: 12 amino acids. Per the germline V gene, CDR1 is SEHNR and CDR2 is FQNEAQ (reference sequence). V shed 1 base and J shed 10 bases, with 9 bases lying between them. The CDR3 sequence: CASSLVVASQYF. DNA for the CDR3: TGTGCCAGCAGCTTAGTAGTTGCATCGCAGTATTTT.

A single count supports this clone. This rearrangement joins TRBV6-5 to TRBJ2-1; no reliable D call. The germline V and J ends were trimmed by 3 bases and 6 bases, with 15 bases remaining between them. Germline loops: CDR1 MNHEY, CDR2 SVGAGI. CDR3 size: 15 residues. The CDR3 coding sequence is TGTGCCAGCAGTTATCGGAAGGTGGCGGTCAATGAGCAGTTCTTC. Protein: CASSYRKVAVNEQFF.

The gene calls are TRBV19 and TRBJ2-2, with 15 bases lining up with TRBD2. The CDR3 consists of 18 residues. V was clipped by 4 bases and J by 4 bases; unmatched bases: 7. Germline V gives CDR1 LNHDA, CDR2 SQIVND (reference sequence). The CDR3 DNA reads as TGTGCCAGTAGTACAGGACTAGCGGGGGGGCGAGGCACCGGGGAGCTGTTTTTT. It yields the protein CASSTGLAGGRGTGELFF.

V gene TRBV7-9 combines with J gene TRBJ2-3, with unresolved D. Per germline, CDR1 SEHNR and CDR2 FQNEAQ (reference sequence). The germline V and J ends were trimmed by 1 base and 0 bases, with 8 bases remaining between them. This CDR3 spans 15 amino acids. The CDR3 reads CASSLVGSSTDTQYF. The CDR3, as DNA: TGTGCCAGCAGCTTAGTGGGCTCTAGCACAGATACGCAGTATTTT.

This chain joins TRBV27 and TRBJ1-6; TRBD1 aligns across 11 bases. This CDR3 has 15 residues. J was trimmed by 9 bases and V by 5 bases; bases with no gene match: 6. The germline CDR1 and CDR2 sequences are MNHEY and SMNVEV (reference sequence). The CDR3 nucleotides read TGTGCCAGCAGTCAAATAGGGACAGGGGGTTCACCCCTCCACTTT. This translates into CASSQIGTGGSPLHF.

The chain couples TRBV18 to TRBJ1-4; the D gene is possibly TRBD1 (6 bases). V lost 6 bases and J lost 3, with 17 bases in between. CDR3 length equals 16 residues. Germline V CDR1 and CDR2: KGHSH, LQKENI. The CDR3 bases are TGTGCCAGCTCCCCCGATTCAGGGGTTGCTAATGAAAAACTGTTTTTT. Protein: CASSPDSGVANEKLFF.

This clone was seen a handful of times. Other DNA sequences in this sample translate to the same CDR3. J is TRBJ1-4 and V is TRBV10-2; a weak D match, TRBD1 (5 bases). Germline V CDR1 and CDR2: WSHSY, SAAADI. This CDR3 has 15 amino acids. V lost 4 bases and J 0 bases, leaving 9 bases between the germline ends. In nucleotides, the CDR3 is TGCGCCAGCAGTGGGCAGGGAACAACTAATGAAAAACTGTTTTTT. Amino acid sequence: CASSGQGTTNEKLFF.

The gene calls are TRBV9 and TRBJ2-1, with a weak D call TRBD2 (6 bases). CDR3 size: 16 residues. V was clipped by 0 bases and J by 3 bases, with 13 bases between them. Germline loops: CDR1 SGDLS, CDR2 YYNGEE. As DNA, the CDR3 is TGTGCCAGCAGCGTAGATGCGGGACCAAACTACAATGAGCAGTTCTTC. It codes for CASSVDAGPNYNEQFF.

The rearrangement uses TRBV29-1 and TRBJ1-1; D might be TRBD1 (5 bases). This CDR3 is 15 amino acids long. Per the germline V gene, CDR1 is SQVTM and CDR2 is ANQGSEA. Trimming left V 5 bases short and J 0 bases short, with 16 bases between. This chain's CDR3 is CSVSAGWGMNTEAFF. The CDR3 nucleotides are TGCAGCGTTAGTGCAGGGTGGGGGATGAACACTGAAGCTTTCTTT.

V is TRBV5-6 and J is TRBJ2-7; TRBD2 agrees at 8 bases. This CDR3 has 15 amino acids. Germline CDR1 and CDR2: SGHDT and YYEEEE. Germline trimming cut 0 bases from V and 3 bases from J; bases unmatched to any gene: 5. DNA of the CDR3: TGTGCCAGCAGCTTGGACGCGCTAGCGGGCTACGAGCAGTACTTC. It encodes CASSLDALAGYEQYF.

This chain uses TRBV15 with TRBJ1-2, with 11 bases that match TRBD1. CDR1 is LNHNV and CDR2 is YYDKDF in the germline V gene (reference sequence). V was clipped by 3 bases and J by 6 bases; unmatched bases: 9. This CDR3 spans 16 amino acids. CDR3 coding DNA: TGTGCCACCAGCAGCGGACAGGGGGCGCGGTATCATGGCTACACCTTC. This gives the protein CATSSGQGARYHGYTF.

V and J are TRBV4-1 and TRBJ2-7; 9 bases agree with TRBD1. The ends lost 4 bases at V and 7 bases at J; junction bases unmatched: 11. CDR1 is MGHRA, CDR2 YSYEKL, per germline. CDR3 length: 15 residues. The CDR3 coding sequence is TGCGCCAGCAGCCCCCCGGGACAGGGTCTAGAAGAGCAGTACTTC. This gives the protein CASSPPGQGLEEQYF.

This clone occurred once. This rearrangement joins TRBV7-9 to TRBJ1-2; no clear D gene. From germline, CDR1 is SEHNR and CDR2 FQNEAQ (reference sequence). The CDR3 runs 12 residues. V lost 6 bases and J lost 5, with 10 bases in between. The CDR3 sequence is CASSSDGYGYTF. The CDR3 DNA sequence: TGTGCCAGCAGTAGTGATGGATATGGCTACACCTTC.

V gene TRBV5-1 combines with J gene TRBJ2-1, with 7 nucleotides matching TRBD2. J gave up 8 bases and V 4 bases, and 12 bases lay outside the gene matches. Germline-derived CDR1 and CDR2 are SGHRS and YFSETQ. The CDR3 is made up of 15 amino acids. Written as DNA, the CDR3 is TGCGCCAGCAGCCCCACTAGCGTAACCGGGGATGAGCAGTTCTTC. Translation: CASSPTSVTGDEQFF.

This clone appeared a single time. J is TRBJ2-1 and V is TRBV27; TRBD1 matches at 8 bases. V was clipped by 6 bases and J by 5 bases; unmatched bases: 9. This CDR3 comprises 15 residues. CDR1 and CDR2 (germline): MNHEY, SMNVEV (reference sequence). The CDR3 bases are TGTGCCAGCAGAAGCGAAACAGGGGGAGACAATGAGCAGTTCTTC. It translates to CASRSETGGDNEQFF.

The chain employs TRBV6-5 and TRBJ1-4; TRBD1 matches 9 bases. The CDR3 has 14 residues. The V and J ends lost 6 bases and 10 bases, in that order; junction bases with no gene match: 9. Germline V lookup: CDR1 MNHEY, CDR2 SVGAGI. CDR3 nucleotides: TGTGCCAGCAGCGTCCGGGACAGGGCGAGAAAACTGTTTTTT. Translation: CASSVRDRARKLFF.

This chain links TRBV29-1 with TRBJ2-2, with 9 positions matching TRBD2. CDR1 is SQVTM and CDR2 is ANQGSEA in the germline V gene. J was trimmed by 4 bases and V by 7 bases; bases with no gene match: 4. The CDR3 is made up of 13 amino acids. The CDR3, as DNA: TGCAGCGCCGGGACTAGCATCACCGGGGAGCTGTTTTTT. Its protein is CSAGTSITGELFF.

CDR3 coding DNA: TGTGCCAGCGAAGCCGGGGCTATAAGAGGAGCCGCTGAAGCTTTCTTT. Translated, it gives CASEAGAIRGAAEAFF. The rearrangement uses TRBV25-1 and TRBJ1-1; D is possibly TRBD1 (5 bases). The V end was cut by 8 bases, the J end by 6 bases, with 25 bases between. From germline, CDR1 is MGHDK and CDR2 SYGVNS. CDR3 length: 16 residues.

This clone came up many times. V gene TRBV6-1 combines with J gene TRBJ2-2; D is ambiguous. V lost 2 bases and J 7 bases, leaving 5 bases between the germline ends. Germline-derived CDR1 and CDR2 are MNHNS and SASEGT. This CDR3 is built from 12 residues. CDR3 in amino acids: CASSERGGELFF. Written as DNA, the CDR3 is TGTGCCAGCAGTGAACGAGGCGGGGAGCTGTTTTTT.

The gene calls are TRBV5-1 and TRBJ2-5; 8 bases fit TRBD1. Trimming cost V 4 bases and J 2 bases; bases outside gene matches: 7. The CDR3 is 15 residues long. The V gene's germline CDR1 is SGHRS and CDR2 YFSETQ. This chain's CDR3 is CASSKDRVGQETQYF. Here the CDR3 DNA reads TGCGCCAGCAGCAAGGACAGGGTTGGGCAAGAGACCCAGTACTTC. The whole variable domain, filled in from reference TRBV5-1 and TRBJ2-5, reads KAGVTQTPRYLIKTRGQQVTLSCSPISGHRSVSWYQQTPGQGLQFLFEYFSETQRNKGNFPGRFSGRQFSNSRSEMNVSTLELGDSALYLCASSKDRVGQETQYFGPGTRLLVL.

The chain uses TRBV28 and TRBJ2-3; TRBD2 aligns across 14 bases. Germline V gives CDR1 MDHEN, CDR2 SYDVKM. This CDR3 contains 16 residues. The V and J ends lost 6 bases and 5 bases, in that order; junction bases with no gene match: 7. CDR3 residues: CASSPGLAGVKDTQYF. The DNA of the CDR3 is TGTGCCAGCAGCCCGGGACTAGCGGGAGTAAAAGATACGCAGTATTTT.

This clone was seen just once. The V call is TRBV7-4, the J call TRBJ2-4, with D hard to call. Germline V CDR1 and CDR2: SGHVT, SQSDAQ. The germline V and J ends were trimmed by 5 bases and 6 bases, with 5 bases remaining between them. This CDR3 is 11 amino acids long. In DNA, the CDR3 is TGTGCCAGCAGCCCCCTAAACATTCAGTACTTC. It specifies CASSPLNIQYF. The full variable domain, with the rest looked up from reference TRBV7-4 and TRBJ2-4, is GAGVSQSPRYKVAKRGRDVALRCDSISGHVTLYWYRQTLGQGSEVLTYSQSDAQRDKSGRPSGRFSAERPERSVSTLKIQRTEQGDSAVYLCASSPLNIQYFGAGTRLSVL.

The gene calls are TRBV7-6 and TRBJ2-7, with TRBD2 identical over 9 bases. This CDR3 is built from 15 residues. The junction had 7 bases not matched to a gene; V was cut back by 1 base and J by 6 bases. CDR1 and CDR2 (germline): SGHVS, FNYEAQ. This CDR3 is CASSLVAGGPSEQYF. DNA of the CDR3: TGTGCCAGCAGCTTAGTTGCGGGGGGGCCATCCGAGCAGTACTTC.

The chain carries TRBV30 and TRBJ1-1; weak D call: TRBD1 (6 bases). The V gene lost 2 bases and the J gene lost 0 bases, with 13 bases spanning the gap. This CDR3 spans 15 amino acids. Per germline, CDR1 GTSNPN and CDR2 SVGIG (reference sequence). The CDR3 DNA follows: TGTGCCTGGAGTAACGAACAGGGTTTGAACACTGAAGCTTTCTTT. Encoded protein: CAWSNEQGLNTEAFF.

This clone was found a few times. The gene calls are TRBV7-2 and TRBJ2-7; 11 bases agree with TRBD2. Germline-derived CDR1 and CDR2 are SGHTA and FQGNSA. The trim removed 7 bases at V and 4 bases at J, leaving 9 bases unmatched. There are 15 residues in the CDR3. In DNA, the CDR3 is TGTGCCAGCACGCACGGGACTAGCGGTTCTTACGAGCAGTACTTC. Residues: CASTHGTSGSYEQYF.